Below, 7 T cell receptor beta chains from the same sample are listed, as sequenced in a study of blood T cell repertoires in COVID-19. Profiled with immunoSEQ multiplex PCR; TCRdb holds only in-frame clones, not every one. The sample has about 440,000 clones; roughly 88% are singletons. The sequencing sample was made of PBMCs or T cells enriched from blood (not recorded which). These receptors came from a man between 18 and 29 years old who had recovered from COVID-19.

This clone was observed a single time. CDR3 sequence reads: CASRSQRGIGELFF. The CDR3 DNA reads TGTGCAAGTCGCTCCCAACGGGGTATTGGGGAGCTGTTTTTT. This sequence joins TRBV12-2 and TRBJ2-2; TRBD2, the table's D call, was not compared with the DNA. TRBV12-2 is a listed pseudogene. The CDR3 runs to 14 residues.

The V gene is TRBV24-1, the J gene TRBJ1-2; 8 nucleotides line up with TRBD1. The germline V gene has CDR1 KGHDR and CDR2 SFDVKD. CDR3 length: 15 residues. Unmatched junction bases numbered 5, after V lost 2 bases and J lost 4 bases. The CDR3 DNA follows: TGTGCCACCAGTGATTCCAGGGGGCCTAGCTATGGCTACACCTTC. This gives the protein CATSDSRGPSYGYTF.

V and J are TRBV7-2 and TRBJ2-7; D is unresolved. Trimming took off 6 bases at V and 0 bases at J, with 9 bases between the two ends. CDR1 is SGHTA, CDR2 FQGNSA, per germline. CDR3 length: 13 residues. CDR3 DNA sequence: TGTGCCAGCAGAGCCGACATCTCCTACGAGCAGTACTTC. This codes for CASRADISYEQYF.

V and J are TRBV27 and TRBJ2-5; D possibly corresponds to TRBD2 (6 bases). In germline, CDR1 is MNHEY, CDR2 SMNVEV (reference sequence). The CDR3 has 15 amino acids. Trimming left V 3 bases short and J 5 bases short, with 16 bases between. The CDR3 loop reads CASSLSRGAGETQYF. Here the CDR3 DNA reads TGTGCCAGCAGTTTGTCCAGAGGCGCGGGGGAGACCCAGTACTTC.

The chain links TRBV6-5 to TRBJ1-2; TRBD1 agrees at 8 bases. The CDR3 runs 12 residues. CDR1 is MNHEY and CDR2 is SVGAGI in the germline V gene. After removal of 8 bases from V and 4 bases from J, the junction contained 3 bases not matched to a gene. For the CDR3, the DNA is TGTGCCAGCCAGGGGGCAGGCTATGGCTACACCTTC. The encoded protein is CASQGAGYGYTF.

Here the CDR3 reads CASRGGGGQPQHF. CDR3 in DNA: TGTGCCAGCCGCGGGGGCGGGGGGCAGCCCCAGCATTTT. This chain uses TRBV5-5 with TRBJ1-5; D might be TRBD1 (6 bases). V dropped 7 bases and J dropped 7 bases, with 15 bases sitting between them. This CDR3 is 13 amino acids long. Germline CDR1 SGHKS, CDR2 YYEKEE (reference sequence).

The chain joins TRBV14 to TRBJ2-7; D is unclear. This CDR3 region has 12 residues. Germline CDR1 and CDR2: SGHDN and FVKESK. Deletions cut 0 bases from V and 7 bases from J, with 7 bases between. CDR3 in amino acids: CASSQDPREQYF. DNA of the CDR3: TGTGCCAGCAGCCAAGATCCGCGGGAGCAGTACTTC.